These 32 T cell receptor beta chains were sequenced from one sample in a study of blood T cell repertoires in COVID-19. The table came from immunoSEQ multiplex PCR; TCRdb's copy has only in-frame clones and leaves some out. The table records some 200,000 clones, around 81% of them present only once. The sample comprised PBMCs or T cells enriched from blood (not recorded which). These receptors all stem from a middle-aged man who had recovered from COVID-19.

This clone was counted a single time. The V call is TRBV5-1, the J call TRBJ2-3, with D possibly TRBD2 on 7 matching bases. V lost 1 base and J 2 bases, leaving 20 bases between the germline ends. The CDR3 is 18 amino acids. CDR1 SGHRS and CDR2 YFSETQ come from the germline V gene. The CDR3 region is CASSLSTGGGQDTDTQYF. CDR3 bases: TGCGCCAGCAGCTTGTCTACTGGCGGGGGACAAGACACAGATACGCAGTATTTT.

The CDR3 nucleotides are TGTGCCAGCAGCCAGTTGCGGGGGGACTATGGCTACACCTTC. This encodes CASSQLRGDYGYTF. The gene calls are TRBV4-2 and TRBJ1-2, with D possibly being TRBD1 (5 bases). This CDR3 is built from 14 residues. Germline CDR1 and CDR2: LGHNA and YNFKEQ. Between the trimmed V and J ends, which lost 3 bases and 3 bases, there was a span of 11 bases.

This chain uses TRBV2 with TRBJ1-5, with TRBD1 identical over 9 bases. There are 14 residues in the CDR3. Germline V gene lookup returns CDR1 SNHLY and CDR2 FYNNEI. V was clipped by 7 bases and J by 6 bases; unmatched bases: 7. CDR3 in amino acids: CASNTGTGTQPQHF. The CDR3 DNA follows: TGTGCCAGCAACACCGGGACAGGGACTCAGCCCCAGCATTTT.

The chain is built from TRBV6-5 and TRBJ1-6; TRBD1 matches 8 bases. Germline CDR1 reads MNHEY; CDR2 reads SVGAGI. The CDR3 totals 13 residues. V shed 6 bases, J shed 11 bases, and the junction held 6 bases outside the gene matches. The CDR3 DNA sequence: TGTGCCAGCAGACGGGACAGGATGGCACCCCTCCACTTT. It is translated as CASRRDRMAPLHF.

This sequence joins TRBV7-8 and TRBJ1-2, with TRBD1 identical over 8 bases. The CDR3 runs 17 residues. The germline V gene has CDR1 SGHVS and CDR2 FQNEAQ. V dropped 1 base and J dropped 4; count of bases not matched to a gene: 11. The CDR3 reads CASSLVGRGRGLYGYTF. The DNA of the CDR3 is TGTGCCAGCAGCTTAGTAGGGAGGGGCAGGGGGCTCTATGGCTACACCTTC.

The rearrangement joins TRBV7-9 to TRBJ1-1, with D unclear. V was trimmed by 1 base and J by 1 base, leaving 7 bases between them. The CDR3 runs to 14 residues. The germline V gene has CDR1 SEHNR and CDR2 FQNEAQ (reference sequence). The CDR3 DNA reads TGTGCCAGCAGCTTAGATCTTAAGAACACTGAAGCTTTCTTT. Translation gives CASSLDLKNTEAFF.

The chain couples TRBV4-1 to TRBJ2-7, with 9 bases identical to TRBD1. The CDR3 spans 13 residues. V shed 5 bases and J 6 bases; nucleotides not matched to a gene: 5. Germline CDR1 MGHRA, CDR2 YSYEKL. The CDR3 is CASSLNRGREQYF. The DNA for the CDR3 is TGCGCCAGCAGCTTGAACAGGGGGCGCGAGCAGTACTTC.

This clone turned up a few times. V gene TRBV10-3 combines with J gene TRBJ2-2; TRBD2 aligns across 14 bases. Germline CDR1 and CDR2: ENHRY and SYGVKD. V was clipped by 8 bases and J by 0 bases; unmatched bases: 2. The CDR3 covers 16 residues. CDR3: CAIGLAGGANTGELFF. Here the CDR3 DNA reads TGTGCCATCGGACTAGCGGGGGGCGCGAACACCGGGGAGCTGTTTTTT.

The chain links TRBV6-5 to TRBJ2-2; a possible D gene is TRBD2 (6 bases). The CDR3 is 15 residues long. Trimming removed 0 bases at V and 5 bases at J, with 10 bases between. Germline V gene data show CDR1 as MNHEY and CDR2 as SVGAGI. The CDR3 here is CASSYSTGGTGELFF. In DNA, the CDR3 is TGTGCCAGCAGTTACTCGACTGGGGGGACCGGGGAGCTGTTTTTT.

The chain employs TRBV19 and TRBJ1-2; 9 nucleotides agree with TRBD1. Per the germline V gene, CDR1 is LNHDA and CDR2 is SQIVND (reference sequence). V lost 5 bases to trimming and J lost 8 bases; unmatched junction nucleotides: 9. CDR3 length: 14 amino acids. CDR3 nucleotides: TGTGCCAGTAGTCCAGGACAGGGGAGTCAAGGCTACACCTTC. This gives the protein CASSPGQGSQGYTF.

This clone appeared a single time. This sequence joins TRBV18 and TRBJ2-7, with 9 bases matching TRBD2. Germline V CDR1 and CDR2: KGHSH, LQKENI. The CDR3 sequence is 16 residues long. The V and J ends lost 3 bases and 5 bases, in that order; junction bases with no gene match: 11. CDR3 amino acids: CASSPSTGTSINEQYF. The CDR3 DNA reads TGTGCCAGCTCACCGTCAACCGGGACTAGCATCAACGAGCAGTACTTC.

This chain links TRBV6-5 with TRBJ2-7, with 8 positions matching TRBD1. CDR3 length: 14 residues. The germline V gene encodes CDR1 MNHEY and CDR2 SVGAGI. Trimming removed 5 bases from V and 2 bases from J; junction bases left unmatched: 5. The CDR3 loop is CASSMDRVAYEQYF. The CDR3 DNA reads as TGTGCCAGCAGTATGGACAGGGTGGCCTACGAGCAGTACTTC.

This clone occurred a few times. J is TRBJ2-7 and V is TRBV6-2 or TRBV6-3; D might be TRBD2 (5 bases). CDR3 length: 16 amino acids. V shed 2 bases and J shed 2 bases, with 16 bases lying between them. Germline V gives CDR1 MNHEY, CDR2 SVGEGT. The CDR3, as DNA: TGTGCCAGCAGTTACAATCCAGCCCGAGGGCCCTACGAGCAGTACTTC. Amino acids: CASSYNPARGPYEQYF.

CDR3 sequence (DNA): TGCGCCAGCAGTAGCGGGGGGGCTGTAGATACGCAGTATTTT. Protein: CASSSGGAVDTQYF. The chain uses TRBV5-1 and TRBJ2-3, with TRBD2 identical over 11 bases. V trimming: 5 bases; J trimming: 5 bases; junction bases outside the gene matches: 4. Germline V CDR1 and CDR2: SGHRS, YFSETQ. The CDR3 is made up of 14 amino acids.

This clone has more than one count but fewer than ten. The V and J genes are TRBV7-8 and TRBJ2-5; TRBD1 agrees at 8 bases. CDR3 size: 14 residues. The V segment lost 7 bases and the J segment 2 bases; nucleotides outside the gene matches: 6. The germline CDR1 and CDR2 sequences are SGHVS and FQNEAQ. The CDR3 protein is CASTDRAVQETQYF. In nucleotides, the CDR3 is TGTGCCAGCACGGACAGGGCCGTGCAAGAGACCCAGTACTTC.

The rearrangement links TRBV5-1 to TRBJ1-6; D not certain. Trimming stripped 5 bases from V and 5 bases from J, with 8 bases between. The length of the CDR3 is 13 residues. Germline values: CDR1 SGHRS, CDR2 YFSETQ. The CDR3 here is CASRRLDNSPLHF. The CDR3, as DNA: TGCGCCAGCAGGAGATTAGATAATTCACCCCTCCACTTT.

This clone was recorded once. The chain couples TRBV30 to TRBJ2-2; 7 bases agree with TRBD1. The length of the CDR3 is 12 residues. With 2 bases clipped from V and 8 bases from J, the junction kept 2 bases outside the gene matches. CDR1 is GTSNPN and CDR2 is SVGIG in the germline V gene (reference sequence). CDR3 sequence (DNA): TGTGCCTGGAGTAGGGGGCCGGGGGAGCTGTTTTTT. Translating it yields CAWSRGPGELFF.

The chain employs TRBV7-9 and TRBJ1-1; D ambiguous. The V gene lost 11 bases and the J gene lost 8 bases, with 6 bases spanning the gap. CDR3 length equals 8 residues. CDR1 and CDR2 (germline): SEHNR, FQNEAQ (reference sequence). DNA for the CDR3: TGTGCCGTCGTAGAAGCTTTCTTT. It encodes CAVVEAFF.

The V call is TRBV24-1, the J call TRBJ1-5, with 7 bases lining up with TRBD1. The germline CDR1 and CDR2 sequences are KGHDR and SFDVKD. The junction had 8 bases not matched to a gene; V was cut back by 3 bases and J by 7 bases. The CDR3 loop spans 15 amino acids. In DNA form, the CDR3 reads TGTGCCACCAGTGATACCGGACAGGCTGGGCAGCCCCAGCATTTT. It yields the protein CATSDTGQAGQPQHF.

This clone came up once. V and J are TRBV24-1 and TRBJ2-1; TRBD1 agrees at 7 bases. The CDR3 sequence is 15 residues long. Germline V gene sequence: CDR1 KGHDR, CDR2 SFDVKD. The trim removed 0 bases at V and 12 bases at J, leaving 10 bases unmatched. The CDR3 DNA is TGTGCCACCAGTGATTTGCAAGGGGGCCCCCAGGGGCAGTTCTTC. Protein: CATSDLQGGPQGQFF.

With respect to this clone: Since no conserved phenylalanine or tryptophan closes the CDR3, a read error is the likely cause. The CDR3 DNA is TGTGCCAGCAGCTCGCAGGGGTTTGGGGGCTACACCCTC. Translation: CASSSQGFGGYTL. The V call is TRBV7-2, the J call TRBJ1-2, with a weak D call TRBD1 (6 bases). Germline V gene data show CDR1 as SGHTA and CDR2 as FQGNSA. There are 13 residues in the CDR3. Between the trimmed V and J ends, which lost 4 bases and 8 bases, there was a span of 14 bases.

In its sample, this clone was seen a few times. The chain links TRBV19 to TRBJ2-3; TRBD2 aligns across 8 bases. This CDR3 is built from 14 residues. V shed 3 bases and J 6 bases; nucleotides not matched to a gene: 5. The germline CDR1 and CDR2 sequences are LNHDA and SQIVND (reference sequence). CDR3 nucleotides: TGTGCCAGTAGTATGACTAGCGCCTCTGATACGCAGTATTTT. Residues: CASSMTSASDTQYF.

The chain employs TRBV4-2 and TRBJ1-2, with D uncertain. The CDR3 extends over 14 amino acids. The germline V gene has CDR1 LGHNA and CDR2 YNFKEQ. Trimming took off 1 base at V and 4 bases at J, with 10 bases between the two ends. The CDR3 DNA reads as TGTGCCAGCAGCCAAGTTGGGCAGGCCTATGGCTACACCTTC. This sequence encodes CASSQVGQAYGYTF.

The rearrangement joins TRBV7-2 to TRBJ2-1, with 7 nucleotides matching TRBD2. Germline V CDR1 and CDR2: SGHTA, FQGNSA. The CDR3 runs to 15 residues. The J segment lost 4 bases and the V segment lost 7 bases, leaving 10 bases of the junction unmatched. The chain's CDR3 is CASTFGASGYNEQFF. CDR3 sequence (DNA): TGTGCCAGCACCTTTGGGGCTAGCGGATACAATGAGCAGTTCTTC.

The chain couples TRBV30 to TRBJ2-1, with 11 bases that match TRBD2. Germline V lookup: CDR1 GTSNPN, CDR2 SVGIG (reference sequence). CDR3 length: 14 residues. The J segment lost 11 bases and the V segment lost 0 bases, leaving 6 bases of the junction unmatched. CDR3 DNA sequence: TGTGCCTGGAGTGTAGGTAGCGGGGGGGGACAGCAGTTCTTC. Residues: CAWSVGSGGGQQFF.

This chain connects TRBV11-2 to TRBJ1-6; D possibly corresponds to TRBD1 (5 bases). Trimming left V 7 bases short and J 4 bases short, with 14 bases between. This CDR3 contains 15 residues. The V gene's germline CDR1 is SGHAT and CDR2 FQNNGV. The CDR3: CASKGQTTYNSPLHF. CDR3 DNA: TGTGCCAGCAAGGGGCAGACCACGTATAATTCACCCCTCCACTTT.

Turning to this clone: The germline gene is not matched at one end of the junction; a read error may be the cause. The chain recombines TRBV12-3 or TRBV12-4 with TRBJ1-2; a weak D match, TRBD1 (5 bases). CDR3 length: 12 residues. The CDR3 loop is CASTIGVRPPGF. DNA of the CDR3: TGTGCCAGCACAATAGGGGTCCGGCCCCCCGGGTTC.

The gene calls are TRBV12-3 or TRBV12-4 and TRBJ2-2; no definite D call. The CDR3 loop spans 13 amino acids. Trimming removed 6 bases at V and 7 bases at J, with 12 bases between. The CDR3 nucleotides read TGTGCCAGCAGCAGACTTAGAGTCGGGGAGCTGTTTTTT. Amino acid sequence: CASSRLRVGELFF.

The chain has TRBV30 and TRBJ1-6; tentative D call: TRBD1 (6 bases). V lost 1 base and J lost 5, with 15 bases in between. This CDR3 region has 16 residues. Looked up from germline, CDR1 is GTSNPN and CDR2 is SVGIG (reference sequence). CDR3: CAWSASAGVDNSPLHF. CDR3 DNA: TGTGCCTGGAGTGCGTCCGCAGGGGTGGATAATTCACCCCTCCACTTT.

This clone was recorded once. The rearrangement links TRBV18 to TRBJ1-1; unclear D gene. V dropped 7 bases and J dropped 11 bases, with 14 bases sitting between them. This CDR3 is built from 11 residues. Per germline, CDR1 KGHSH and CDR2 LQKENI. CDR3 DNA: TGTGCCAGCTTGGGATCGGGAGCGGCTTTCTTT. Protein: CASLGSGAAFF. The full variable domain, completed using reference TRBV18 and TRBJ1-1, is NAGVMQNPRHLVRRRGQEARLRCSPMKGHSHVYWYRQLPEEGLKFMVYLQKENIIDESGMPKERFSAEFPKEGPSILRIQQVVRGDSAAYFCASLGSGAAFFGQGTRLTVV.

Written as DNA, the CDR3 is TGCGCCAGCAGCCAAGAAGTTGGAGGAAATCAGCCCCAGCATTTT. Its protein is CASSQEVGGNQPQHF. The V gene is TRBV4-3, the J gene TRBJ1-5; D unresolved. This CDR3 contains 15 residues. Germline V gene data show CDR1 as LGHNA and CDR2 as YSLEER. With 0 bases removed from V and 4 bases from J, the gap between germline ends came to 10 bases.

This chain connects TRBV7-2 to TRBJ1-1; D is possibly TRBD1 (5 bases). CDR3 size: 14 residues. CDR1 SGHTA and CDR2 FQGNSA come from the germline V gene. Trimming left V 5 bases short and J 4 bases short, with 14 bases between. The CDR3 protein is CASSPQMGGTEAFF. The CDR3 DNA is TGTGCCAGCAGCCCCCAGATGGGGGGCACTGAAGCTTTCTTT. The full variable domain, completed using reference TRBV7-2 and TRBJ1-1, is GAGVSQSPSNKVTEKGKDVELRCDPISGHTALYWYRQSLGQGLEFLIYFQGNSAPDKSGLPSDRFSAERTGGSVSTLTIQRTQQEDSAVYLCASSPQMGGTEAFFGQGTRLTVV.